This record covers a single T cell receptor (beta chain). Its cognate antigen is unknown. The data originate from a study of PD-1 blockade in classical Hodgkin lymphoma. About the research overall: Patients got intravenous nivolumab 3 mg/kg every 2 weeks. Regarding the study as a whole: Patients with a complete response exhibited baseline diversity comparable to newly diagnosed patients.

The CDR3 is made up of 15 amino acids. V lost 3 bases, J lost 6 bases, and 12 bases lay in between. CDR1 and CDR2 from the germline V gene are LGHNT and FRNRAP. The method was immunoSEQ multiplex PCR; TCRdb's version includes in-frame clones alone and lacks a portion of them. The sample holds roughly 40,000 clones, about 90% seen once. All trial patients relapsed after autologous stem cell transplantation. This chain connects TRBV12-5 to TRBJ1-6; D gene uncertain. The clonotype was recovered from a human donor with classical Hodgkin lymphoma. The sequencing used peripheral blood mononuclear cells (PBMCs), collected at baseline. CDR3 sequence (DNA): TGTGCTAGTGGTTTAAAGGGCGGTAGTAATTCACCCCTCCACTTT. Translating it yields CASGLKGGSNSPLHF.